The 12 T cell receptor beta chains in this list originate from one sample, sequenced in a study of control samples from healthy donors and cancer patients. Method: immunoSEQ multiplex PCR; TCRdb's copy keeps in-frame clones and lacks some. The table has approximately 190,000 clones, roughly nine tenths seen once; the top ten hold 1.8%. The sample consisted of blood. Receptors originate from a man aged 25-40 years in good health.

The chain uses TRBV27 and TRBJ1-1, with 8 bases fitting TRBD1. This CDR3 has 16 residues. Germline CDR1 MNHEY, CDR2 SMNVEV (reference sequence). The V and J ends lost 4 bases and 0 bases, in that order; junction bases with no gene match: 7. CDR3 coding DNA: TGTGCCAGCAGTTCCCGCCCAGGGGGCATGAACACTGAAGCTTTCTTT. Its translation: CASSSRPGGMNTEAFF.

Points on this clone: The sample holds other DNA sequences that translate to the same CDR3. CDR3 in DNA: TGTGCCAGCAGCCAGGAAGCCCTCGGACCCAAAAACATTCAGTACTTC. It yields the protein CASSQEALGPKNIQYF. This chain uses TRBV4-2 with TRBJ2-4, with D hard to call. The CDR3 spans 16 residues. Germline assignment: CDR1 LGHNA and CDR2 YNFKEQ. Trimming cost V 3 bases and J 2 bases, with 14 bases left between them.

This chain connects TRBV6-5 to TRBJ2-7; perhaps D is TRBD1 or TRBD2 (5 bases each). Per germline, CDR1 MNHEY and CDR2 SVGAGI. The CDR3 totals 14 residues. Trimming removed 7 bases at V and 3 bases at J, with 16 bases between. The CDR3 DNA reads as TGTGCCAGCAATCCGCGGTGGGGGAACTACGAGCAGTACTTC. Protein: CASNPRWGNYEQYF.

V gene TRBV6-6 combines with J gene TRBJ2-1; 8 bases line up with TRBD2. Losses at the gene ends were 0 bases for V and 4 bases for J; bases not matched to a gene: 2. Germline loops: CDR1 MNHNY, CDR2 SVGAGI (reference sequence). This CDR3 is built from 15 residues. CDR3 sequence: CASSYSTSEYNEQFF. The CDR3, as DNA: TGTGCCAGCAGTTACTCGACTAGCGAGTACAATGAGCAGTTCTTC.

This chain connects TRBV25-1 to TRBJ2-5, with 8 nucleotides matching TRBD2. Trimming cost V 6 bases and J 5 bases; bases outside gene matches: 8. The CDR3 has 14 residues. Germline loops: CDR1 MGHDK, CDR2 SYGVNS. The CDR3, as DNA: TGTGCCAGCAGCCCCCGGGGGGGCGGGGAGACCCAGTACTTC. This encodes CASSPRGGGETQYF.

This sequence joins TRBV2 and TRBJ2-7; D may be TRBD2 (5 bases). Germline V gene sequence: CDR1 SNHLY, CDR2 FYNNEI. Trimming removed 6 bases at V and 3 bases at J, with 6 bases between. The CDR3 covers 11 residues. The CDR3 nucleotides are TGTGCCAGCAGCGGACTCTACGAGCAGTACTTC. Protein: CASSGLYEQYF.

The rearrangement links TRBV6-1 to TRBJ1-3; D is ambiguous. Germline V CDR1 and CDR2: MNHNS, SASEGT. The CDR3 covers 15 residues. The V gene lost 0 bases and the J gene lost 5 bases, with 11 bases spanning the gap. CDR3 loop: CASSEATVGRNTIYF. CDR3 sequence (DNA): TGTGCCAGCAGTGAAGCCACAGTTGGGAGAAACACCATATATTTT.

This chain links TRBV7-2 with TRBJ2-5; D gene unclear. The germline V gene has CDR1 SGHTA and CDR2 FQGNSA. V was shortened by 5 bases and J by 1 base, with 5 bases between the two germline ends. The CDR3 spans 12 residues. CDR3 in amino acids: CASSRSQETQYF. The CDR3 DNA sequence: TGTGCCAGCAGCCGAAGCCAAGAGACCCAGTACTTC.

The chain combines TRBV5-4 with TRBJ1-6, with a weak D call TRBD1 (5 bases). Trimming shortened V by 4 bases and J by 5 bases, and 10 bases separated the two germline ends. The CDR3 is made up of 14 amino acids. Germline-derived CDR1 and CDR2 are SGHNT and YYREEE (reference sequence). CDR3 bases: TGTGCCAGCAGCCCGGGACTGGATAATTCACCCCTCCACTTT. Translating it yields CASSPGLDNSPLHF. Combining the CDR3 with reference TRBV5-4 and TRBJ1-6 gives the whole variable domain ETGVTQSPTHLIKTRGQQVTLRCSSQSGHNTVSWYQQALGQGPQFIFQYYREEENGRGNFPPRFSGLQFPNYSSELNVNALELDDSALYLCASSPGLDNSPLHFGNGTRLTVT.

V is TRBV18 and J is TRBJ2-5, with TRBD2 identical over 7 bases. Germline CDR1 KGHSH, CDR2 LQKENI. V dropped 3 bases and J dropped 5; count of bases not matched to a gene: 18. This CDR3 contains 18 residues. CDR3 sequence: CASSPRAPTSELKETQYF. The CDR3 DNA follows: TGTGCCAGCTCACCCAGAGCTCCAACTAGCGAGCTCAAGGAGACCCAGTACTTC.

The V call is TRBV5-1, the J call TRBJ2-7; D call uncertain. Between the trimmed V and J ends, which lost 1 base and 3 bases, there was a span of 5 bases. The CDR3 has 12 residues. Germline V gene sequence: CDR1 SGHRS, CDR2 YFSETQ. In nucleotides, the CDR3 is TGCGCCAGCAGCTTGCCTAGCTACGAGCAGTACTTC. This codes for CASSLPSYEQYF.

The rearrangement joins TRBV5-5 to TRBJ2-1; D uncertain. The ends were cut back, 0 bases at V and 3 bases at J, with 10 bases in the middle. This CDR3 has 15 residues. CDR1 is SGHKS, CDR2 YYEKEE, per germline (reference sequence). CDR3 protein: CASSLVTSGYNEQFF. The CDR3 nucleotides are TGTGCCAGCAGCTTGGTGACTTCAGGCTACAATGAGCAGTTCTTC.